One and the same sample provided the 13 T cell receptor beta chains below, sequenced in a study of glioma-infiltrating T cells after dendritic cell vaccination. Only in-frame clones appear in the TCRdb table, and some are missing; sequencing was by immunoSEQ multiplex PCR. In the table there are more than 85,000 clones, about 83% of which are singletons. This specimen consisted of blood, obtained before dendritic cell vaccination. These receptors were obtained from a human donor with glioblastoma.

V gene TRBV6-1 combines with J gene TRBJ1-5; TRBD1 might be the D (6 bases). The CDR3 spans 16 residues. CDR1 is MNHNS, CDR2 SASEGT, per germline. Trimming removed 0 bases at V and 5 bases at J, with 14 bases between. The CDR3 DNA is TGTGCCAGCAGTGAAGCATTGGACAGTTACTATCAGCCCCAGCATTTT. Encoded protein: CASSEALDSYYQPQHF.

This chain uses TRBV5-1 with TRBJ2-7; TRBD2 might be the D (5 bases). CDR3 length: 13 residues. The germline V gene encodes CDR1 SGHRS and CDR2 YFSETQ. V was trimmed by 2 bases and J by 2 bases, leaving 8 bases between them. The CDR3 DNA sequence: TGCGCCAGCAGCTTAGCACTAGCCTACGAGCAGTACTTC. Its protein is CASSLALAYEQYF.

The gene calls are TRBV27 and TRBJ1-2; the match to TRBD1 covers 8 bases. With 6 bases clipped from V and 1 base from J, the junction kept 13 bases outside the gene matches. The CDR3 is 17 amino acids. CDR1 is MNHEY and CDR2 is SMNVEV in the germline V gene (reference sequence). The chain's CDR3 is CASSDRNRGANNYGYTF. CDR3 bases: TGTGCCAGCAGCGACCGAAACAGGGGGGCGAATAACTATGGCTACACCTTC.

This chain uses TRBV7-8 with TRBJ2-2; 15 bases agree with TRBD2. The V segment lost 6 bases and the J segment 1 base; nucleotides outside the gene matches: 3. Germline assignment: CDR1 SGHVS and CDR2 FQNEAQ. The CDR3 sequence is 17 residues long. CDR3 residues: CASRGTSGGRNTGELFF. For the CDR3, the DNA is TGTGCCAGCAGAGGGACTAGCGGGGGGAGGAACACCGGGGAGCTGTTTTTT.

This chain uses TRBV7-9 with TRBJ1-2; no clear D gene. The V gene's germline CDR1 is SEHNR and CDR2 FQNEAQ (reference sequence). V lost 7 bases and J lost 3, with 21 bases in between. This CDR3 has 16 amino acids. CDR3 in DNA: TGTGCCAGCAAGCCCCCCCGTTCCATTACTGACTATGGCTACACCTTC. The encoded protein is CASKPPRSITDYGYTF.

This chain joins TRBV4-2 and TRBJ2-2; 12 bases line up with TRBD1. This CDR3 has 20 residues. Germline CDR1 reads LGHNA; CDR2 reads YNFKEQ. Unmatched junction bases numbered 12, after V lost 0 bases and J lost 4 bases. The CDR3 loop is CASSQDPARDRGLGTGELFF. CDR3 DNA: TGTGCCAGCAGCCAAGACCCGGCCCGGGACAGGGGGCTTGGCACCGGGGAGCTGTTTTTT.

The rearrangement links TRBV27 to TRBJ2-1; 15 bases match TRBD2. CDR3 length: 18 amino acids. Per the germline V gene, CDR1 is MNHEY and CDR2 is SMNVEV (reference sequence). The ends lost 3 bases at V and 0 bases at J; junction bases unmatched: 3. The CDR3 region is CASSFGTSGGSSYNEQFF. CDR3 in DNA: TGTGCCAGCAGTTTCGGGACTAGCGGGGGGAGCTCCTACAATGAGCAGTTCTTC.

The chain carries TRBV6-5 and TRBJ2-3; 13 nucleotides match TRBD2. CDR1 and CDR2 (germline): MNHEY, SVGAGI. V was pared by 6 bases and J by 5 bases, with 2 bases of the junction left unmatched. The CDR3 totals 14 residues. The CDR3: CASRRLAGGDTQYF. CDR3 DNA: TGTGCCAGCAGGAGACTAGCGGGAGGAGATACGCAGTATTTT.

The CDR3 sequence is CASGPNPGVGEPEAFF. CDR3 coding DNA: TGTGCTAGTGGTCCCAACCCGGGAGTCGGGGAACCCGAAGCTTTCTTT. The chain recombines TRBV12-5 with TRBJ1-1; no definite D call. CDR1 is LGHNT and CDR2 is FRNRAP in the germline V gene. The CDR3 is 16 residues long. V shed 5 bases and J shed 8 bases, with 24 bases lying between them.

The chain carries TRBV9 and TRBJ2-7, with no clear D. CDR1 is SGDLS and CDR2 is YYNGEE in the germline V gene. Trimming pared 4 bases from V and 6 bases from J, leaving 17 bases between. The CDR3 totals 14 residues. CDR3 sequence: CASSNYPLPGEQYF. The CDR3 DNA reads as TGTGCCAGCAGCAACTACCCTCTGCCGGGCGAGCAGTACTTC.

The chain uses TRBV6-5 and TRBJ1-1, with D maybe TRBD1 (5 bases). CDR3 length equals 14 residues. Per germline, CDR1 MNHEY and CDR2 SVGAGI. The V end lost 6 bases, the J end lost 0 bases, and 11 bases lay between the germline ends. As DNA, the CDR3 is TGTGCCAGCAGACCTGACAGCCTGAACACTGAAGCTTTCTTT. Translating it yields CASRPDSLNTEAFF.

The rearrangement joins TRBV15 to TRBJ1-5, with D maybe TRBD1 (6 bases). The V gene lost 6 bases and the J gene lost 5 bases, with 11 bases spanning the gap. The germline V gene has CDR1 LNHNV and CDR2 YYDKDF (reference sequence). The CDR3 runs to 13 residues. The CDR3 region is CATRKGDDQPQHF. The CDR3 DNA reads as TGTGCCACCAGGAAGGGGGACGATCAGCCCCAGCATTTT.

The table lists this clone with a count of one. This chain joins TRBV5-1 and TRBJ2-3; no definite D call. Germline CDR1 is SGHRS and CDR2 is YFSETQ. This CDR3 spans 13 amino acids. V was pared by 6 bases and J by 2 bases, with 10 bases between. For the CDR3, the DNA is TGCGCCAGCACCTCGAGTTTCACAGATACGCAGTATTTT. This codes for CASTSSFTDTQYF.